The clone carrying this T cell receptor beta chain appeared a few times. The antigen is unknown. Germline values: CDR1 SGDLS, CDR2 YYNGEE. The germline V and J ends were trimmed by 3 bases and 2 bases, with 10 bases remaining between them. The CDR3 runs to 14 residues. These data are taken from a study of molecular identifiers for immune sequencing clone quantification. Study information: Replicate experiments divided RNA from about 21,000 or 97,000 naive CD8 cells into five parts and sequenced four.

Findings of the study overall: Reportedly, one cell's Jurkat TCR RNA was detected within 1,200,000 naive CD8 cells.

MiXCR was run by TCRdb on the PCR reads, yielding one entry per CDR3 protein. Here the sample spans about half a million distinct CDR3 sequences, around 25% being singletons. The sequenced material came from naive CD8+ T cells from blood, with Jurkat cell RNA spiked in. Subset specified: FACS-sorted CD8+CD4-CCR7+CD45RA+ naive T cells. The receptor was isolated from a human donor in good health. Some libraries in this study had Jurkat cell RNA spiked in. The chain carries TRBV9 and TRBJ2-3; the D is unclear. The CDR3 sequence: CASSALRNTDTQYF. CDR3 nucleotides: TGTGCCAGCAGCGCCCTCCGTAACACAGATACGCAGTATTTT.